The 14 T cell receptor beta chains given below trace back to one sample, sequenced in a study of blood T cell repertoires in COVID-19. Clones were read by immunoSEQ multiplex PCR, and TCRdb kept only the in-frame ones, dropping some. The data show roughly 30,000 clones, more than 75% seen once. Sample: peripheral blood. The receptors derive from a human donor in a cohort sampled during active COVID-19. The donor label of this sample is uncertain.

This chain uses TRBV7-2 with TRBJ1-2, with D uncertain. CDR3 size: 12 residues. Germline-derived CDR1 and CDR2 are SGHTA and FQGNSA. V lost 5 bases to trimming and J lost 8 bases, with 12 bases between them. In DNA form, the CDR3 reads TGTGCCAGCAGCCGGAACAAGGAGGGCTACACCTTC. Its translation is CASSRNKEGYTF.

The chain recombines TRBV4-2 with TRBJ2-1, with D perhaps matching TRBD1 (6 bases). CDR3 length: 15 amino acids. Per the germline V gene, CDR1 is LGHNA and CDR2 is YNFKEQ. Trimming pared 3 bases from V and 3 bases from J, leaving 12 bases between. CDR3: CASSHVGALYNEQFF. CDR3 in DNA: TGTGCCAGCAGCCATGTGGGGGCACTCTACAATGAGCAGTTCTTC.

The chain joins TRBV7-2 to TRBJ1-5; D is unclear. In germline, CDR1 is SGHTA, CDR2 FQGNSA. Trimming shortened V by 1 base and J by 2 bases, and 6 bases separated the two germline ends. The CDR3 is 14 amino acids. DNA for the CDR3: TGTGCCAGCAGCTTAGATTCGGGCAATCAGCCCCAGCATTTT. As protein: CASSLDSGNQPQHF. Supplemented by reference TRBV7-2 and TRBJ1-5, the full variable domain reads GAGVSQSPSNKVTEKGKDVELRCDPISGHTALYWYRQSLGQGLEFLIYFQGNSAPDKSGLPSDRFSAERTGGSVSTLTIQRTQQEDSAVYLCASSLDSGNQPQHFGDGTRLSIL.

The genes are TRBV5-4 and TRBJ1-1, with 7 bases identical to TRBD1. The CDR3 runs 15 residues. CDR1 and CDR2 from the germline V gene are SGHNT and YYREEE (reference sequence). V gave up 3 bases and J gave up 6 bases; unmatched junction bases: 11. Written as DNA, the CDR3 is TGTGCCAGCAGCTCTGGGGCGACAGGGCCCCCTGAAGCTTTCTTT. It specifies CASSSGATGPPEAFF. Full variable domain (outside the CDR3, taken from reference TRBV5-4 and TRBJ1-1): ETGVTQSPTHLIKTRGQQVTLRCSSQSGHNTVSWYQQALGQGPQFIFQYYREEENGRGNFPPRFSGLQFPNYSSELNVNALELDDSALYLCASSSGATGPPEAFFGQGTRLTVV.

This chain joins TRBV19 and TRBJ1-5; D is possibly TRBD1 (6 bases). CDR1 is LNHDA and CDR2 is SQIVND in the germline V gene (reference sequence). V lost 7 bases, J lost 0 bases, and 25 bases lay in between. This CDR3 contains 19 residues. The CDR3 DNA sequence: TGTGCCAGTATCAAAATTAAAGGGACACCGATATATAGCAATCAGCCCCAGCATTTT. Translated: CASIKIKGTPIYSNQPQHF.

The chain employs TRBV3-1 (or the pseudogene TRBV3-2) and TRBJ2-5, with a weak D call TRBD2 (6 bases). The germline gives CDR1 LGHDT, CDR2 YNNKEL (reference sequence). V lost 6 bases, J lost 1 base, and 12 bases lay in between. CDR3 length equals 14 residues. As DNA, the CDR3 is TGTGCCAGCAGACAACCGGGACTCCAAGAGACCCAGTACTTC. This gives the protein CASRQPGLQETQYF.

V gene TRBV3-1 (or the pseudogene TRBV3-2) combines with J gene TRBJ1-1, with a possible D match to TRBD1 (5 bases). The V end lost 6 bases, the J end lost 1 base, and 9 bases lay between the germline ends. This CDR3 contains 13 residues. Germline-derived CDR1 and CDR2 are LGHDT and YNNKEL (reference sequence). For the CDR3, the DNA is TGTGCCAGCAGTCGACAGACGAACACTGAAGCTTTCTTT. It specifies CASSRQTNTEAFF.

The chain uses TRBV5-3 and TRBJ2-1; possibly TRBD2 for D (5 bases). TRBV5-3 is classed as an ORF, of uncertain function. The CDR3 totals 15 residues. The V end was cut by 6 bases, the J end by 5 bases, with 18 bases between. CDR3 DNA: TGTGCCAGAACCGGATTGCCAGCGGTTGACAATGAGCAGTTCTTC. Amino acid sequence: CARTGLPAVDNEQFF.

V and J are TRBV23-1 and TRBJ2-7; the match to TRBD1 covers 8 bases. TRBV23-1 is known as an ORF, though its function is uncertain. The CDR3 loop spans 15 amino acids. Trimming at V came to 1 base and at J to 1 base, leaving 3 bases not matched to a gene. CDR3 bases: TGCGCCAGCAGTCAATTGGACAGGGAATCCTACGAGCAGTACTTC. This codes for CASSQLDRESYEQYF.

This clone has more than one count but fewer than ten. CDR3 nucleotide sequence: TGTGCCAGCAGCTCCCGGGACAGAGAAACCCGGGGCTACACCTTC. Encoded protein: CASSSRDRETRGYTF. The chain joins TRBV5-4 to TRBJ1-2; the match to TRBD1 covers 7 bases. Losses at the gene ends were 3 bases for V and 8 bases for J; bases not matched to a gene: 13. The CDR3 contains 15 residues. CDR1 and CDR2 (germline): SGHNT, YYREEE (reference sequence).

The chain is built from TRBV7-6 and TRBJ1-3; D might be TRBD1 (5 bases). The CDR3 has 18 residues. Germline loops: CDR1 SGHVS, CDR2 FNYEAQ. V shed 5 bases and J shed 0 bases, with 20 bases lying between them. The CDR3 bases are TGTGCCAGCAGCCCCGTAGATTACAGGTTAGCCTCTGGAAACACCATATATTTT. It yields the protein CASSPVDYRLASGNTIYF.

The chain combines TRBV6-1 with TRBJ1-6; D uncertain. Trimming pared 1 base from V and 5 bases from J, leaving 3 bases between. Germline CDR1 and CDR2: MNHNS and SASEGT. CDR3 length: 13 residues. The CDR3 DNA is TGTGCCAGCAGTGAAGTAGATAATTCACCCCTCCACTTT. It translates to CASSEVDNSPLHF.

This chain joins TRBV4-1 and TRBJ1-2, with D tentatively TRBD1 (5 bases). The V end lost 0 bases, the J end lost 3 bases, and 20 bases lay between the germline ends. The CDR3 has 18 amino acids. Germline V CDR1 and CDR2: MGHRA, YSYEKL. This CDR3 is CASSQDGDGGYLDYGYTF. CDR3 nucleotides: TGCGCCAGCAGCCAAGATGGGGACGGGGGGTATCTAGACTATGGCTACACCTTC.

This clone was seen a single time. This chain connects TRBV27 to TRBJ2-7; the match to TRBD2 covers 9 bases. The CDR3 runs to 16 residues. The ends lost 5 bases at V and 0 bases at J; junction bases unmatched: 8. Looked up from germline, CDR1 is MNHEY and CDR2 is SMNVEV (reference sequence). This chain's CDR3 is CASSPERGAFSYEQYF. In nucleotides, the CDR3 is TGTGCCAGCAGTCCAGAGCGGGGGGCCTTCTCCTACGAGCAGTACTTC.